These T cell receptor beta chains were read from a single sample in a study of radiotherapy plus CTLA-4 blockade in lung cancer. Measured with immunoSEQ multiplex PCR; TCRdb has only the in-frame clones, and not every one. The data show some 48,000 clones, with 86% seen just once and around a sixth held by the top ten. The specimen was peripheral blood, collected from a patient treated with radiotherapy plus ipilimumab. The source of these receptors is a human donor with non-small cell lung cancer that progressed on radiotherapy plus ipilimumab. Some clones in this sample may be carry-over from other donors' samples. Both conserved end residues are trimmed from each CDR3.

TRBJ2-7 | TRBV4-1 | ASSEGYEQY
TRBJ2-1 | TRBV19 | ASSIAAGAYNEQF
- | TRBV4-1 | ASSLTPSLAGAEQY
TRBJ2-7 | TRBV5-1 | ASSLSPDSYEQY
TRBJ2-5 | TRBV11-2 | ASSRTSGRGETQY
TRBJ2-2 | TRBV9 | ASSAGVRELF
TRBJ1-2 | TRBV19 | ASSTNSGRYGYT
TRBJ2-3 | TRBV6-4 | ASSDTSGTDTQY
TRBJ2-1 | TRBV6-5 | ASGEGRVGEQF
TRBJ1-1 | TRBV5-6 | ASSLWQANTEAF
TRBJ2-5 | TRBV29-1 | SVATLQETQY
TRBJ2-7 | TRBV7-2 | ASTLTGGAGEQY
TRBJ2-7 | TRBV11-1 | ASSSPLSGAGYEQY
TRBJ1-4 | TRBV19 | ASHRTSLNEKLF
TRBJ1-5 | TRBV19 | ASALYRDPLNYQPQH
TRBJ2-4 | TRBV7-9 | ASSLEGRKY
TRBJ2-4 | TRBV27 | ASSFAGTKNIQY
TRBJ2-1 | TRBV14 | ASGRAGGGNEQF
TRBJ2-4 | TRBV7-2 | ASSLMLAGEYIQY
TRBJ2-7 | TRBV29-1 | SEGQNYEQY
TRBJ1-3 | TRBV5-5 | ASSPGQGTFGNTIY
TRBJ2-3 | TRBV9 | ASRGTSWDTQY
TRBJ1-1 | TRBV10-1 | ASSEGGAGDTEAF
TRBJ1-2 | TRBV2 | ASMLYPGGGT
TRBJ2-3 | TRBV25-1 | ASSEGLAGGPQDTQY
TRBJ2-1 | TRBV19 | ASSIDLWRTYNEQF
TRBJ2-3 | TRBV13 | ASSFEGGATDTQY
TRBJ2-7 | TRBV19 | ASSQQTSGSYEQY
TRBJ1-2 | TRBV25-1 | ASSGTGDLGYGYT
TRBJ2-1 | TRBV19 | ASSSRGKNEQF
TRBJ2-3 | TRBV4-2 | ASSQDGPAGGADTQY
TRBJ2-7 | TRBV7-2 | ASSLDFDYVYEQY
TRBJ2-7 | TRBV5-3 | ARSLVIGTSGNSYEQY
TRBJ2-7 | TRBV6-1 | ASSESVSYEQY
TRBJ2-2 | TRBV5-1 | ASSGGSGATTGELF
TRBJ1-2 | TRBV10-3 | AISENRGTPYGYT
TRBJ1-1 | TRBV18 | ASSQTGGGTEAF
TRBJ1-2 | TRBV4-2 | ASSQVGQVHYGYT
TRBJ2-7 | TRBV9 | ASSPGTFAYEQY
TRBJ2-1 | TRBV4-1 | ASSQRYGHRGDNNEQF
TRBJ1-1 | TRBV6-6 | ASITEDRVTEAF
TRBJ2-7 | TRBV29-1 | SVEDPGLAGGPGYEQY
TRBJ2-7 | TRBV4-1 | ASSPTLAGVWYEQY